The sequence of this T cell receptor beta chain was determined in a study of T-cell reconstitution after alpha-beta-depleted transplantation in children. Trimming cost V 5 bases and J 5 bases; bases outside gene matches: 5. Germline V gene lookup returns CDR1 SEHNR and CDR2 FQNEAQ (reference sequence). This CDR3 contains 13 residues. Unique molecular identifiers were incorporated when the TCRbeta library was constructed. MiXCR was run by TCRdb on the PCR reads, yielding one entry per CDR3 protein. Found here are around 200,000 distinct CDR3 sequences, approximately 6.8% of them singletons; the top ten hold over 2.5%. This clonotype was observed many times.

Sequenced material: PBMCs from the stem cell graft donor, taken from the stem cell graft. This TCR derives from a human donor who donated a stem cell graft to a child with Wiskott-Aldrich syndrome. V gene TRBV7-9 combines with J gene TRBJ1-2, with 7 bases identical to TRBD1. Written as DNA, the CDR3 is TGTGCCAGCAGCCGTGACAGGGATTATGGCTACACCTTC. Residues: CASSRDRDYGYTF.